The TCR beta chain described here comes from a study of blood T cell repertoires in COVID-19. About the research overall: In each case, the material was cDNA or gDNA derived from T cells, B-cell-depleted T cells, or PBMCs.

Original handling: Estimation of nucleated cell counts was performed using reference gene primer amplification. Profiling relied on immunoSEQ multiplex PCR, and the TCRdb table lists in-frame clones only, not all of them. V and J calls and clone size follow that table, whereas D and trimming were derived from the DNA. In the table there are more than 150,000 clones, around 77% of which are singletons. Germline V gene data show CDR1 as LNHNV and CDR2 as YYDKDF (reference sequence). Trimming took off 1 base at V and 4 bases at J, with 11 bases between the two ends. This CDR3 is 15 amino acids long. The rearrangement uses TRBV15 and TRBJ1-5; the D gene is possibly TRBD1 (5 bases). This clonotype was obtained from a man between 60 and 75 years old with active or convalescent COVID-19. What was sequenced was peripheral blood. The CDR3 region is CATSRGGQGNQPQHF. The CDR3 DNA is TGTGCCACCAGCAGAGGAGGTCAGGGAAATCAGCCCCAGCATTTT. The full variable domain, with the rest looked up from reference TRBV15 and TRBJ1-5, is DAMVIQNPRYQVTQFGKPVTLSCSQTLNHNVMYWYQQKSSQAPKLLFHYYDKDFNNEADTPDNFQSRRPNTSFCFLDIRSPGLGDTAMYLCATSRGGQGNQPQHFGDGTRLSIL.